Reported below is one T cell receptor beta chain. Reverse transcription of roughly 0.5 to 1 ug RNA used random hexamers. The immunoSEQ assay covered 54 Vbeta and 13 Jbeta segments for CDR3. TCRdb reprocessed the immunoSEQ multiplex PCR reads with MiXCR, giving one entry per CDR3 protein. The sample gives 150,000 to 190,000 distinct CDR3 sequences, about 94% of which show up once; around 0.21% is in the top ten. This record comes from a study of CD8 T cells in Susac syndrome. Per the germline V gene, CDR1 is MNHEY and CDR2 is SMNVEV (reference sequence). The CDR3 consists of 15 residues. J was trimmed by 10 bases and V by 7 bases; bases with no gene match: 16.

The TCR sequence derives from a human donor with multiple sclerosis. The J gene is TRBJ1-2, the V gene TRBV27; 9 bases line up with TRBD1. Sequenced input: CD8+ T cells from PBMCs. DNA for the CDR3: TGTGCCAGCACCACCCGAACCGGGACAGGGTCGTTCTACACCTTC. Its translation: CASTTRTGTGSFYTF.